These 21 T cell receptor beta chains were sequenced from one sample in a study of cytomegalovirus exposure and HLA in healthy donors. The PCR employed 60 Vbeta primers together with 13 Jbeta primers. Using immunoSEQ multiplex PCR, the repertoire was profiled, and TCRdb retains in-frame clones only, with some absent. The sample lists 70,000 to 90,000 clones, roughly 74% occurring once. What was sequenced was PBMCs. The source of these receptors is a man in his forties or fifties in good health and CMV-seronegative.

This clone occurred a few times. This sequence joins TRBV14 and TRBJ2-7; a weak D match, TRBD1 (5 bases). The germline gives CDR1 SGHDN, CDR2 FVKESK. V was shortened by 1 base and J by 6 bases, with 13 bases between the two germline ends. The CDR3 has 14 residues. The chain's CDR3 is CASSQGRGESEQYF. The CDR3, as DNA: TGTGCCAGCAGCCAAGGTAGGGGTGAGAGCGAGCAGTACTTC.

The chain recombines TRBV19 with TRBJ2-5, with unresolved D. Germline values: CDR1 LNHDA, CDR2 SQIVND (reference sequence). V shed 3 bases and J shed 2 bases, with 4 bases lying between them. This CDR3 region has 12 residues. This chain's CDR3 is CASSMTQETQYF. In DNA form, the CDR3 reads TGTGCCAGTAGTATGACACAAGAGACCCAGTACTTC.

This clone was seen only a few times. The V call is TRBV25-1, the J call TRBJ1-2; D not resolved. The V end was cut by 1 base, the J end by 6 bases, with 12 bases between. Germline-derived CDR1 and CDR2 are MGHDK and SYGVNS. The CDR3 length is 14 residues. As DNA, the CDR3 is TGTGCCAGCAGTGAATTAGTCGACGCGGATGGCTACACCTTC. Translating gives CASSELVDADGYTF.

The J gene is TRBJ1-4, the V gene TRBV10-3; 8 bases agree with TRBD1. J was trimmed by 6 bases and V by 3 bases; bases with no gene match: 6. This CDR3 spans 15 amino acids. Germline V gene lookup returns CDR1 ENHRY and CDR2 SYGVKD. CDR3 in DNA: TGTGCCATCAGTGATGGAGGGACAGGACATGAAAAACTGTTTTTT. It encodes CAISDGGTGHEKLFF.

This clone was observed a handful of times. The chain couples TRBV4-1 to TRBJ2-7; TRBD1 agrees at 9 bases. This CDR3 is built from 17 residues. Germline-derived CDR1 and CDR2 are MGHRA and YSYEKL. The J segment lost 6 bases and the V segment lost 4 bases, leaving 16 bases of the junction unmatched. CDR3: CASSRTGVSGFAGEQYF. The CDR3 DNA sequence: TGCGCCAGCAGCCGGACAGGGGTTAGTGGCTTCGCCGGCGAGCAGTACTTC.

The chain links TRBV27 to TRBJ1-4, with TRBD1 identical over 11 bases. CDR3 length: 15 amino acids. Germline CDR1 MNHEY, CDR2 SMNVEV (reference sequence). Trimming removed 8 bases from V and 6 bases from J; junction bases left unmatched: 8. The CDR3, as DNA: TGTGCCAGCTCCTTTTGGGGACAGGGGGATGAAAAACTGTTTTTT. This sequence encodes CASSFWGQGDEKLFF. Full variable domain (outside the CDR3, taken from reference TRBV27 and TRBJ1-4): EAQVTQNPRYLITVTGKKLTVTCSQNMNHEYMSWYRQDPGLGLRQIYYSMNVEVTDKGDVPEGYKVSRKEKRNFPLILESPSPNQTSLYFCASSFWGQGDEKLFFGSGTQLSVL.

This rearrangement joins TRBV11-2 to TRBJ1-1, with a weak D call TRBD1 (6 bases). This CDR3 has 11 amino acids. V was trimmed by 5 bases and J by 10 bases, leaving 11 bases between them. Germline V CDR1 and CDR2: SGHAT, FQNNGV. The CDR3 region has the DNA TGTGCCAGCAGCCCAGGGGCGAGAGCTTTCTTT. Translating it yields CASSPGARAFF.

The chain employs TRBV6-6 and TRBJ2-7; D is ambiguous. V gave up 4 bases and J gave up 3 bases, with 7 bases separating them. Germline-derived CDR1 and CDR2 are MNHNY and SVGAGI (reference sequence). The CDR3 spans 12 residues. Here the CDR3 DNA reads TGTGCCAGCAGTTCATTGAGCTACGAGCAGTACTTC. This encodes CASSSLSYEQYF.

The V call is TRBV29-1, the J call TRBJ2-1; tentatively, D is TRBD2 (5 bases). The CDR3 loop spans 14 amino acids. The germline CDR1 and CDR2 sequences are SQVTM and ANQGSEA. V was shortened by 3 bases and J by 0 bases, with 9 bases between the two germline ends. The CDR3 DNA sequence: TGCAGCGTTGACGTGGGGAGCTCCTACAATGAGCAGTTCTTC. Protein: CSVDVGSSYNEQFF.

This clone was observed a few times. The chain employs TRBV10-1 and TRBJ2-7; TRBD2 aligns across 7 bases. Trimming took 3 bases from V and 6 from J; bases not matched to a gene: 2. The CDR3 runs 12 residues. Germline CDR1 is WNHNN and CDR2 is SYGVQD (reference sequence). The DNA of the CDR3 is TGCGCCAGCAGTGACAGGGAGGGCGAGCAGTACTTC. It is translated as CASSDREGEQYF.

The chain is built from TRBV7-6 and TRBJ2-7; 7 bases map to TRBD1. Germline CDR1 SGHVS, CDR2 FNYEAQ. The CDR3 is 13 residues long. The V and J ends lost 5 bases and 3 bases, in that order; junction bases with no gene match: 4. CDR3 protein: CASSQDRDYEQYF. In DNA, the CDR3 is TGTGCCAGCAGCCAAGACAGGGACTACGAGCAGTACTTC.

This sequence joins TRBV25-1 and TRBJ2-1; D remains unclear. Germline CDR1 is MGHDK and CDR2 is SYGVNS. The CDR3 loop spans 11 amino acids. V lost 7 bases to trimming and J lost 4 bases, with 5 bases between them. The DNA for the CDR3 is TGTGCCAGCACCGGTTACAATGAGCAGTTCTTC. Amino acids: CASTGYNEQFF.

A note on this clone: The same CDR3 is also encoded by other DNA sequences in this sample. The chain uses TRBV5-1 and TRBJ2-5, with D possibly matching TRBD1 (6 bases). The CDR3 has 13 residues. Trimming removed 0 bases at V and 4 bases at J, with 7 bases between. The germline V gene has CDR1 SGHRS and CDR2 YFSETQ. DNA for the CDR3: TGCGCCAGCAGCTTGGGAGGGGGAGAGACCCAGTACTTC. As protein: CASSLGGGETQYF.

V gene TRBV27 combines with J gene TRBJ1-1; weak D call: TRBD1 (6 bases). V lost 6 bases, J lost 6 bases, and 17 bases lay in between. This CDR3 comprises 14 residues. The V gene's germline CDR1 is MNHEY and CDR2 SMNVEV (reference sequence). CDR3 nucleotide sequence: TGTGCCAGCAGGTCACAGGGCCGGATGGCTGAAGCTTTCTTT. It codes for CASRSQGRMAEAFF.

This clone occurred once. The chain carries TRBV19 and TRBJ2-7; the D gene is possibly TRBD2 (5 bases). Trimming pared 5 bases from V and 0 bases from J, leaving 8 bases between. This CDR3 region has 13 residues. Germline loops: CDR1 LNHDA, CDR2 SQIVND (reference sequence). The CDR3 here is CASSVGSSYEQYF. CDR3 nucleotides: TGTGCCAGTAGTGTGGGGAGCTCCTACGAGCAGTACTTC.

J is TRBJ2-3 and V is TRBV5-1, with D possibly matching TRBD1 (5 bases). The CDR3 has 14 amino acids. The germline CDR1 and CDR2 sequences are SGHRS and YFSETQ. Between the trimmed V and J ends, which lost 1 base and 2 bases, there was a span of 8 bases. CDR3 DNA: TGCGCCAGCAGCTTGTACAGGCCCACAGATACGCAGTATTTT. This codes for CASSLYRPTDTQYF.

This clone was recorded only once. V is TRBV7-8 and J is TRBJ2-3; 12 nucleotides match TRBD2. J lost 1 base, V lost 3 bases, and 5 bases had no gene match. The CDR3 runs to 17 residues. Germline V gives CDR1 SGHVS, CDR2 FQNEAQ. CDR3 sequence reads: CASSFRTSGERTDTQYF. The CDR3 DNA follows: TGTGCCAGCAGCTTTCGGACTAGCGGGGAGCGCACAGATACGCAGTATTTT. The whole variable domain, filled in from reference TRBV7-8 and TRBJ2-3, reads GAGVSQSPRYKVAKRGQDVALRCDPISGHVSLFWYQQALGQGPEFLTYFQNEAQLDKSGLPSDRFFAERPEGSVSTLKIQRTQQEDSAVYLCASSFRTSGERTDTQYFGPGTRLTVL.

This clone was counted once. The J gene is TRBJ2-7, the V gene TRBV28; 7 bases fit TRBD1. Germline V gives CDR1 MDHEN, CDR2 SYDVKM. V shed 5 bases, J shed 6 bases, and the junction held 7 bases outside the gene matches. CDR3 length equals 13 residues. This CDR3 is CASSPGTVSEQYF. The CDR3 DNA reads TGTGCCAGCAGTCCCGGGACAGTATCCGAGCAGTACTTC.

The chain uses TRBV11-2 and TRBJ1-5, with a tentative D call TRBD1 (6 bases). This CDR3 has 15 residues. CDR1 SGHAT and CDR2 FQNNGV come from the germline V gene. V gave up 3 bases and J gave up 6 bases, with 15 bases separating them. CDR3 DNA: TGTGCCAGCAGCTTGGTTCGGGGGGCCAGTCAGCCCCAGCATTTT. Protein: CASSLVRGASQPQHF.

This clone was found a few times. The chain uses TRBV28 and TRBJ2-7, with 7 bases matching TRBD1. The ends lost 6 bases at V and 4 bases at J; junction bases unmatched: 9. The germline V gene has CDR1 MDHEN and CDR2 SYDVKM. There are 14 residues in the CDR3. The CDR3 coding sequence is TGTGCCAGCAGGTCCAGGACAGGATTATACGAGCAGTACTTC. Its protein product is CASRSRTGLYEQYF.

The gene calls are TRBV19 and TRBJ1-5, with TRBD1 matching over 8 bases. CDR1 and CDR2 from the germline V gene are LNHDA and SQIVND (reference sequence). Trimming at V came to 4 bases and at J to 6 bases, leaving 8 bases not matched to a gene. The CDR3 consists of 15 residues. The CDR3 reads CASSKGQGYGQPQHF. For the CDR3, the DNA is TGTGCCAGTAGTAAAGGACAGGGTTACGGTCAGCCCCAGCATTTT.